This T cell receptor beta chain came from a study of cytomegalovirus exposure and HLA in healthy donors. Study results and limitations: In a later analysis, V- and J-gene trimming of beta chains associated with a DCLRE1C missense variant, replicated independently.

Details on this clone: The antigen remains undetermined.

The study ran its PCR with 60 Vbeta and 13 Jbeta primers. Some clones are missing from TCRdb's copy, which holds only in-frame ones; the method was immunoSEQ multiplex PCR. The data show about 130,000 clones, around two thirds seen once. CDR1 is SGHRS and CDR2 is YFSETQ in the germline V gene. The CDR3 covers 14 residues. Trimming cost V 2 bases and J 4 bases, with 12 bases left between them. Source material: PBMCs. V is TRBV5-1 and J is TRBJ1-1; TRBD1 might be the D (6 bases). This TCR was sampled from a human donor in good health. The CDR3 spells CASSFNRVATEAFF. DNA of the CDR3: TGCGCCAGCAGCTTCAACAGGGTGGCCACTGAAGCTTTCTTT.